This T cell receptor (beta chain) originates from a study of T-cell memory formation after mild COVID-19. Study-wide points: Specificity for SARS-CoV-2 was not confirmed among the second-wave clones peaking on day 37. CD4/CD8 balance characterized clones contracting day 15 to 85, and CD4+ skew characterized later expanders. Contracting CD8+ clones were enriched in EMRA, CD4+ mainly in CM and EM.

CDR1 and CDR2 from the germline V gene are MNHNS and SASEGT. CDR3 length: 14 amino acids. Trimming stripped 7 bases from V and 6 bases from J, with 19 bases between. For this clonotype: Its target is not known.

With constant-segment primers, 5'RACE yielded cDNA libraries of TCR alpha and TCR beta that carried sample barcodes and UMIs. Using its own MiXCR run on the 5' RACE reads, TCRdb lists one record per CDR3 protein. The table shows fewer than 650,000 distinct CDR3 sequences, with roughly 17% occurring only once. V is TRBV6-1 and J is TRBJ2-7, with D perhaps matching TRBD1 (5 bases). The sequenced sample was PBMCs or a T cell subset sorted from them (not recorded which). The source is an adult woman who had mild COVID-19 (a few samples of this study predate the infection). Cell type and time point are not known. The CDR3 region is CASNHMTDLGEQYF. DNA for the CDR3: TGTGCCAGCAACCACATGACAGACCTCGGCGAGCAGTACTTC.